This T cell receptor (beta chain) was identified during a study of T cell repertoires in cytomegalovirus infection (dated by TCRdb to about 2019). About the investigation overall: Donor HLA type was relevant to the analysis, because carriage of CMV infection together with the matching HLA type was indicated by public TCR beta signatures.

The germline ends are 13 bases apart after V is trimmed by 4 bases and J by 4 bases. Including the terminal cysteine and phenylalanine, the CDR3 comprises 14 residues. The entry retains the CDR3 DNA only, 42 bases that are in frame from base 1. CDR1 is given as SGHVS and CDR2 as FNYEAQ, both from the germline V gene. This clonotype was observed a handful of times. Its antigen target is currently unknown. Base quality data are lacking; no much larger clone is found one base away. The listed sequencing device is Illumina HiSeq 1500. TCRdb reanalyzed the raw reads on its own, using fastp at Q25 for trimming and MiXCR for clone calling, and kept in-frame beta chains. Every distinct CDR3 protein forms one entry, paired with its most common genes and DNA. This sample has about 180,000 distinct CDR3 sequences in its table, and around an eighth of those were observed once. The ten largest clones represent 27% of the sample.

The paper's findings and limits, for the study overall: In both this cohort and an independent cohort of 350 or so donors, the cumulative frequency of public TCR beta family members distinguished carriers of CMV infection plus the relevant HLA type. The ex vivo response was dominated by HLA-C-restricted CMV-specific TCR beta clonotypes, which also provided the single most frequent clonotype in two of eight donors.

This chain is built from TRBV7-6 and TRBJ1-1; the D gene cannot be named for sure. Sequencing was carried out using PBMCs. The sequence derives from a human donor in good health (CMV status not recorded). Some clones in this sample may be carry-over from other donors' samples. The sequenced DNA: TGTGCCAGCAGCTCCCCGGAAGGCGGCACTGAAGCTTTCTTT. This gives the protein CASSSPEGGTEAFF.